Below are 10 T cell receptor beta chains sequenced from a single sample in a study of sequential checkpoint blockade in melanoma (dated by TCRdb to between 2018 and 2020). The method was the immunoSEQ multiplex PCR assay. TCRdb limited this immuneACCESS table to in-frame rearrangements with V and J called. A share of clones is missing; checked studies link under half to unresolved V genes, and the rest is unexplained. The sample profile shows over 10,000 clones; around 70% of them were found once. 25% of the sample is in the top ten clones. Reading the label with the study, this specimen's treatment or condition is: randomized to nivolumab then ipilimumab (arm A) or the reverse (arm B). This material consisted of CD8+ T cells sorted from blood (inferred from file names), taken from a patient given nivolumab and ipilimumab in sequence. The receptor source for this set is a human donor with melanoma.

The chain is built from TRBV6-5 and TRBJ1-2, with a weak D call TRBD1 (6 bases). Germline assignment: CDR1 MNHEY and CDR2 SVGAGI. CDR3 size: 12 residues. The V gene lost 2 bases and the J gene lost 6 bases, with 7 bases spanning the gap. Here the CDR3 reads CASSYEGDGYTF. CDR3 bases: TGTGCCAGCAGTTACGAGGGGGATGGCTACACCTTC.

This clone turned up a few times. This rearrangement joins TRBV6-4 to TRBJ2-2; the D is unclear. Trimming cost V 6 bases and J 0 bases, with 8 bases left between them. This CDR3 region has 14 residues. Germline CDR1 is MRHNA and CDR2 is SNTAGT. The CDR3, as DNA: TGTGCCAGCAGCCCGGGTTCGAACACCGGGGAGCTGTTTTTT. Its translation is CASSPGSNTGELFF.

This clone was seen more than once but under ten times. This chain links TRBV10-2 with TRBJ2-7; 8 nucleotides line up with TRBD1. The CDR3 is made up of 15 amino acids. V lost 0 bases to trimming and J lost 4 bases; unmatched junction nucleotides: 5. CDR1 and CDR2 from the germline V gene are WSHSY and SAAADI. In DNA, the CDR3 is TGCGCCAGCAGTGAGTCATATGGGGACAGGTACGAGCAGTACTTC. Residues: CASSESYGDRYEQYF.

V and J are TRBV7-8 and TRBJ2-2; 9 nucleotides agree with TRBD2. This CDR3 is 17 amino acids long. The germline gives CDR1 SGHVS, CDR2 FQNEAQ. After removal of 2 bases from V and 2 bases from J, the junction contained 6 bases not matched to a gene. CDR3 residues: CASSLTGLAPNTGELFF. The CDR3 DNA is TGTGCCAGCAGCTTAACCGGACTAGCGCCAAACACCGGGGAGCTGTTTTTT. Looking up the rest from reference TRBV7-8 and TRBJ2-2 gives the full variable domain: GAGVSQSPRYKVAKRGQDVALRCDPISGHVSLFWYQQALGQGPEFLTYFQNEAQLDKSGLPSDRFFAERPEGSVSTLKIQRTQQEDSAVYLCASSLTGLAPNTGELFFGEGSRLTVL.

The rearrangement joins TRBV29-1 to TRBJ2-1; D might be TRBD2 (6 bases). This CDR3 has 12 residues. Germline CDR1 SQVTM, CDR2 ANQGSEA. The V end lost 3 bases, the J end lost 9 bases, and 12 bases lay between the germline ends. CDR3 sequence reads: CSVDSIGGEQFF. CDR3 coding DNA: TGCAGCGTTGATTCAATCGGGGGTGAGCAGTTCTTC.

The V and J genes are TRBV9 and TRBJ2-5; D perhaps matches TRBD2 (5 bases). The J call may be wrong; the DNA end is better matched by TRBJ2-7. Germline CDR1 and CDR2: SGDLS and YYNGEE. The CDR3 sequence is 15 residues long. CDR3 loop: CASSVRSGIAYEQYF. For the CDR3, the DNA is TGTGCCAGCAGCGTCAGGTCCGGGATTGCCTACGAGCAGTACTTC.

There are a few counts of this clone. This likely came from a read error, as a far larger clone is one base away. Different DNA sequences within this sample yield the same CDR3. CDR3 DNA: TGTGCCAGCAGCCCCCGACAGAACACCGGGGAGCTGTTTTTT. Its protein is CASSPRQNTGELFF. The chain joins TRBV7-9 to TRBJ2-2; D gene ambiguous. Germline V gene data show CDR1 as SEHNR and CDR2 as FQNEAQ (reference sequence). The CDR3 runs 14 residues. V was shortened by 5 bases and J by 1 base, with 8 bases between the two germline ends.

The V gene is TRBV5-1, the J gene TRBJ1-1; 11 nucleotides line up with TRBD1. From germline, CDR1 is SGHRS and CDR2 YFSETQ. The CDR3 covers 18 residues. V trimming: 2 bases; J trimming: 3 bases; junction bases outside the gene matches: 12. The CDR3 is CASSFLPGTGGPDTEAFF. In nucleotides, the CDR3 is TGCGCCAGCAGCTTTCTACCAGGGACAGGGGGGCCGGACACTGAAGCTTTCTTT.

The rearrangement joins TRBV6-5 to TRBJ2-3; no clear D gene. Germline V gene sequence: CDR1 MNHEY, CDR2 SVGAGI. V was cut by 2 bases and J by 7 bases, with 16 bases left in between. This CDR3 spans 15 amino acids. CDR3 residues: CASSYPETYPHTQYF. CDR3 coding DNA: TGTGCCAGCAGTTACCCCGAAACTTACCCTCATACGCAGTATTTT.

This sequence joins TRBV7-9 and TRBJ2-7, with D unresolved. Germline V gene lookup returns CDR1 SEHNR and CDR2 FQNEAQ (reference sequence). This CDR3 is built from 13 residues. V was pared by 1 base and J by 4 bases, with 8 bases between. The CDR3 region is CASSLDSSYEQYV. CDR3 nucleotides: TGTGCCAGCAGCTTAGACAGCTCGTACGAGCAGTACGTC.